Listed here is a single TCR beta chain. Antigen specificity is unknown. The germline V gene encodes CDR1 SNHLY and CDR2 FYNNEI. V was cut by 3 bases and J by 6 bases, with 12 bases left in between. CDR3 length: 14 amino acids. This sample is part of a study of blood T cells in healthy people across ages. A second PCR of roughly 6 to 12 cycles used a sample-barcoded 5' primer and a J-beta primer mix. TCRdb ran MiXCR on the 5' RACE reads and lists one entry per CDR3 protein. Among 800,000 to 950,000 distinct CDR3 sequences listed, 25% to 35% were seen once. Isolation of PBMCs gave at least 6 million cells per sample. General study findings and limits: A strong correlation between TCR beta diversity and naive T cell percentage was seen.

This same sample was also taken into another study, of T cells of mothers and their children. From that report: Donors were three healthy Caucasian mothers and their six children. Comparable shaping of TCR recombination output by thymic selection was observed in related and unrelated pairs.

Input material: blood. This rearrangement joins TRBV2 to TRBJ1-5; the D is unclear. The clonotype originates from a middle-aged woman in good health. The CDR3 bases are TGTGCCAGCAGTGAGTCAACAGCACGTCAGCCCCAGCATTTT. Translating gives CASSESTARQPQHF.